This T cell receptor (beta chain) was identified during a study of early T cells in non-severe SARS-CoV-2 infection (dated by TCRdb to the early 2020s). Some background on the complete study: TCR sequencing used bulk RNA from unsorted whole blood, so alpha and beta chains could not be paired.

Including cysteine and phenylalanine, the CDR3 has 16 amino acids. Solely the CDR3 DNA is kept, with 48 bases framed from the first base. CDR1 and CDR2, looked up from the germline V gene, are MNHEY and SVGEGT. V was cut back by 0 bases and J by 0 bases, leaving a gap of 9 bases between them. This was a case-control study nested in a cohort of healthcare workers in London, UK, who had nasopharyngeal swab PCR tests and blood samples taken every week. Healthcare workers were recruited during the week of the UK lockdown, between 23 and 31 March 2020, and followed weekly for up to about 15 weeks. Library construction relied on 5' RACE. The sequencer was a NextSeq 500. To correct for sequencing error and PCR bias, the TCR library protocol tagged individual cDNA molecules with unique molecular identifiers. Both TCR alpha and beta chains were sequenced, and tight co-correlation was observed between alpha and beta sequence abundances in each sample. Processing in the source paper ran as follows. Decombinator V4 was used to annotate TCR sequences for V gene, J gene and CDR3. TCRs were defined as expanded if a significant change between any two time points was detected under a Poisson model with p below 0.0001. TCR abundances were normalised to the total number of TCRs sequenced per sample and were expressed as counts per million. TRAV1-2 paired with TRAJ12, TRAJ20 or TRAJ33 defined MAIT TCRs, while TRAV10 paired with TRAJ18 defined iNKT TCRs. VDJdb, accessed 1 November 2021, was searched for CMV, EBV and SARS-CoV-2 annotated TCRs, excluding TCRs annotated for multiple antigens. The public sequencing data were trimmed at Q25 with fastp and processed into clonotypes with MiXCR by TCRdb, which kept only in-frame beta chains. For every CDR3 protein sequence, its rows merge into one entry that carries the most common genes and DNA. Clone size and V and J calls follow TCRdb, not the original study. In all, the sample holds 69,000 or so distinct CDR3 sequences, and roughly 4.6% of those were seen once. Of the sample, more than 3% falls within the top ten clones.

About this clonotype itself: No antigen is known for it. Base qualities are not at hand, and no much larger clone is one base apart.

Summary of the overall study and its limitations: VDJdb matching was skewed toward anti-spike CD8 responses and likely underestimated virus-specific expansions, missing private and CD4 specificities.

The rearranged chain carries TRBV6-2 or TRBV6-3 and TRBJ1-5, with no confident D gene call. This TCR was sampled from an adult who was a healthcare worker with PCR-confirmed SARS-CoV-2 infection or an uninfected control (not recorded which). The donor label of this sample is uncertain. The specimen comprised whole blood, sampled at baseline. The nucleotide sequence is given as TGTGCCAGCAGTTACTCAGGACCTAATAGCAATCAGCCCCAGCATTTT. Its translation reads: CASSYSGPNSNQPQHF.